Only a few counts were recorded for the clone carrying this TCR beta chain. No antigen is known for it. The data were obtained in a study of somatic mutations in cytotoxic T cells in rheumatoid arthritis. Overall study: Flow sorting of some V beta antibody-stained T cells reached nearly 100% purity, with V beta1+ cells also TCRB-sequenced. Study-level findings and limits: Measured CD8+ T-cell clonality, a value compared between rheumatoid arthritis patients and age-matched healthy controls, did not differ significantly. Patients with rheumatoid arthritis, but not healthy controls, had CD8+ clonality that increased with age.

Here immunoSEQ multiplex PCR was the method, and the copy in TCRdb shows in-frame clones only, minus some. The profile covers some 10,000 clones, with approximately 70% appearing a single time and more than 30% taken by the ten largest. V was shortened by 0 bases and J by 4 bases, with 15 bases between the two germline ends. Germline V gene lookup returns CDR1 SEHNR and CDR2 FQNEAQ (reference sequence). There are 17 residues in the CDR3. Isolating CD4+ and CD8+ cells involved positive magnetic bead selection on an AutoMACS. Their purity was then checked by flow cytometry. The chain employs TRBV7-9 and TRBJ2-2; D gene ambiguous. This clonotype was sampled from a man aged 55-75 years in good health. Source material: CD8+ T cells sorted from blood. The CDR3 spells CASSLAPGTSVTGELFF. The CDR3 coding sequence is TGTGCCAGCAGCTTAGCCCCGGGCACCTCGGTCACCGGGGAGCTGTTTTTT.